This T cell receptor beta chain appears in the sequencing data of a study of T-cell reconstitution after alpha-beta-depleted transplantation in children. Study-wide results and limits: By one year post-transplant, T-cell counts and diversity largely arose from T cells that were newly produced. Some patients' high day-60 TCRbeta diversity was traced to surviving recipient T cells and thymic progenitors.

It was with unique molecular identifiers that the TCRbeta library was prepared. TCRdb redid the calling of the PCR reads with MiXCR, one entry per CDR3 protein. The sample includes hundreds of thousands of distinct CDR3 sequences, about 16% of them seen just once. This clonotype occurred a few times. The antigen remains undetermined. CDR1 ENHRY and CDR2 SYGVKD come from the germline V gene. V was pared by 2 bases and J by 6 bases, with 5 bases between. There are 11 residues in the CDR3. The specimen was PBMCs, mostly from graft donor cells, collected 360 days after TCRalphabeta/CD19-depleted stem cell transplant. The receptor comes from a male patient aged 2 to 10 who had a stem cell transplant for acute lymphoblastic leukemia, so the T cells may come from the graft donor. The V gene is TRBV10-3, the J gene TRBJ2-7, with D uncertain. CDR3 in DNA: TGTGCCATCAGTGAGGGGCGCGAGCAGTACTTC. As protein: CAISEGREQYF.